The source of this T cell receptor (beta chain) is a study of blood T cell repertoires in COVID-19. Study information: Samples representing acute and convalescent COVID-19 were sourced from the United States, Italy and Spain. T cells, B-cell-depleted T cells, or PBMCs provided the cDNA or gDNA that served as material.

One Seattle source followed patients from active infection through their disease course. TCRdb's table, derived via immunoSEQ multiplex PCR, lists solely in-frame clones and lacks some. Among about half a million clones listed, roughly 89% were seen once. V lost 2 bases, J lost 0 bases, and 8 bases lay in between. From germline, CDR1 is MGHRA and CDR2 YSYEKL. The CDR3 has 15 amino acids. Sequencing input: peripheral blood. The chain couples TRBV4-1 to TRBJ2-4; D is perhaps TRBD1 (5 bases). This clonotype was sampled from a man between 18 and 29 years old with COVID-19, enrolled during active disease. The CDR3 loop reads CASSQSTAAKNIQYF. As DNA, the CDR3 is TGCGCCAGCAGCCAATCGACAGCAGCCAAAAACATTCAGTACTTC.